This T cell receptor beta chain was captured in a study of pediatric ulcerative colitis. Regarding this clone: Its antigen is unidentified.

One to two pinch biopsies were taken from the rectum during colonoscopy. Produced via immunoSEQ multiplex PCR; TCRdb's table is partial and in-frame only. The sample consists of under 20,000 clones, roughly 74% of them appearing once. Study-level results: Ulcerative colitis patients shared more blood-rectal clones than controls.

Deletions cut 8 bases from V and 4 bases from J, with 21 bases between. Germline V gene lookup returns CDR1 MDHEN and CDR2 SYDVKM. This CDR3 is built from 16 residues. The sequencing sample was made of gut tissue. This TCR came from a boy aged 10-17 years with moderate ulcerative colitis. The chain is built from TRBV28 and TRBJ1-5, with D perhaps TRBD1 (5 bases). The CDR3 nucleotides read TGTGCCAGCCAACCACCCCATGTAAGGGGTAATCAGCCCCAGCATTTT. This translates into CASQPPHVRGNQPQHF.